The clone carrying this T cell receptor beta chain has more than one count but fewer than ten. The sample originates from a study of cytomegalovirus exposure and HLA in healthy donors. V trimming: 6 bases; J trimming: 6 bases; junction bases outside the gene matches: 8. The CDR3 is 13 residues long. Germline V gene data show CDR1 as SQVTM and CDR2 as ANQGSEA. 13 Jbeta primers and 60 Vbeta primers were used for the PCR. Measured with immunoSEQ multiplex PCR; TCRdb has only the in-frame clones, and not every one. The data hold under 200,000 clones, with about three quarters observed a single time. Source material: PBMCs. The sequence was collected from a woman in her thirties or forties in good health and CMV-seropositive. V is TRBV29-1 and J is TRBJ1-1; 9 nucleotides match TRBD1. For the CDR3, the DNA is TGCAGCGTCGGGGGACAGGGAGGGCCTGAAGCTTTCTTT. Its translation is CSVGGQGGPEAFF.